The following is a T cell receptor beta chain sequence with its context. The data derive from a study of T cell changes during pregnancy in multiple sclerosis. The germline gives CDR1 LGHNA, CDR2 YSLEER. Deletions cut 3 bases from V and 1 base from J, with 6 bases between. The CDR3 extends over 13 amino acids. The protocol was immunoSEQ multiplex PCR, while the TCRdb copy is restricted to in-frame clones and leaves out a portion. The sample yields 58,000 or so clones, about 85% seen once. The source is a female donor with multiple sclerosis, enrolled in a pregnancy study. The chain combines TRBV4-3 with TRBJ1-1; tentative D call: TRBD1 (6 bases). Source: CD4+ T cells from peripheral blood mononuclear cells, taken in the third trimester of pregnancy. CDR3 protein: CASSQGANTEAFF. The DNA of the CDR3 is TGCGCCAGCAGCCAGGGGGCGAACACTGAAGCTTTCTTT.